Each of the 19 T cell receptor beta chains below was sequenced from the same sample in a study of blood T cells in healthy people across ages. Combining a sample-barcoded 5' primer with a J-beta primer mix, a second PCR ran for 7 to 11 cycles. From the 5' RACE reads, TCRdb called clonotypes with MiXCR, one entry per CDR3 protein. The sample includes about 1,000,000 distinct CDR3 sequences, less than 50% seen only once; the top ten take approximately 20%. Sequencing was performed on blood. The receptors here all came from a woman aged 55-69 years in good health.

The genes are TRBV29-1 and TRBJ2-3, with D possibly being TRBD1 or TRBD2 (5 bases each). The length of the CDR3 is 15 residues. CDR1 and CDR2 from the germline V gene are SQVTM and ANQGSEA. Trimming removed 4 bases from V and 2 bases from J, with 16 bases in between. The CDR3 loop is CSVAGMRGYTDTQYF. For the CDR3, the DNA is TGCAGCGTTGCGGGCATGAGGGGCTACACAGATACGCAGTATTTT.

This clonotype occurred a few times. V is TRBV5-1 and J is TRBJ1-1; D gene uncertain. The CDR3 totals 14 residues. The germline V gene encodes CDR1 SGHRS and CDR2 YFSETQ. V was pared by 4 bases and J by 4 bases, with 14 bases between. CDR3 loop: CASSQNIQSTEAFF. The CDR3 nucleotides read TGCGCCAGCAGCCAAAATATTCAGAGCACTGAAGCTTTCTTT.

This clonotype was counted between two and nine times. The chain has TRBV10-3 and TRBJ2-5; a possible D gene is TRBD1 (5 bases). V gave up 11 bases and J gave up 11 bases, with 18 bases separating them. Germline V gene data show CDR1 as ENHRY and CDR2 as SYGVKD. CDR3 length: 11 residues. The CDR3 bases are TGTGCCGTCGGACAACTCGATGAGCAGTACTTC. Translating it yields CAVGQLDEQYF.

The chain recombines TRBV20-1 with TRBJ2-7; D is undetermined. V was shortened by 1 base and J by 0 bases, with 16 bases between the two germline ends. CDR3 length equals 16 residues. Germline V gene lookup returns CDR1 DFQATT and CDR2 SNEGSKA (reference sequence). The CDR3 loop reads CSARALKRWSSYEQYF. The CDR3 DNA reads as TGCAGTGCTAGAGCCCTAAAACGCTGGAGCTCCTACGAGCAGTACTTC.

CDR3 nucleotides: TGTGCCAGCAGTTACTCGGGCAGGGGCCACTCTTCGGCTTTCTTT. As protein: CASSYSGRGHSSAFF. The chain combines TRBV6-2 or TRBV6-3 with TRBJ1-1; D might be TRBD1 (6 bases). The germline V and J ends were trimmed by 0 bases and 11 bases, with 19 bases remaining between them. This CDR3 is 15 amino acids long. Germline V gene sequence: CDR1 MNHEY, CDR2 SVGEGT.

The rearrangement links TRBV5-1 to TRBJ2-7; TRBD1 might be the D (6 bases). From germline, CDR1 is SGHRS and CDR2 YFSETQ. V lost 4 bases and J 3 bases, leaving 20 bases between the germline ends. The CDR3 covers 16 residues. The CDR3 DNA reads as TGCGCCAGCAGCATAACCCGGGACAAACTATACTACGAGCAGTACTTC. Its translation is CASSITRDKLYYEQYF.

This clonotype showed up just a few times. The rearrangement joins TRBV6-5 to TRBJ2-5; D possibly corresponds to TRBD1 (5 bases). The J call may be faulty, since TRBJ2-7 better matches the DNA end. Germline V CDR1 and CDR2: MNHEY, SVGAGI. The CDR3 is 15 residues long. CDR3 in DNA: TGTGCCAGCAGCACTCAGGGCGGCAGCTCCTACGAGCAGTACTTC. Amino acid sequence: CASSTQGGSSYEQYF.

V is TRBV7-9 and J is TRBJ2-2; D is uncertain. The CDR3 has 13 amino acids. V was cut by 10 bases and J by 1 base, with 10 bases left in between. Looked up from germline, CDR1 is SEHNR and CDR2 is FQNEAQ (reference sequence). The CDR3 spells CATRTGNTGELFF. CDR3 DNA sequence: TGTGCCACCAGGACGGGGAACACCGGGGAGCTGTTTTTT.

The genes are TRBV20-1 and TRBJ2-7, with 8 bases identical to TRBD1. The length of the CDR3 is 12 residues. V lost 6 bases, J lost 5 bases, and 6 bases stayed unmatched. In germline, CDR1 is DFQATT, CDR2 SNEGSKA (reference sequence). This CDR3 is CSAAPDRDEQYF. CDR3 sequence (DNA): TGCAGTGCCGCGCCGGACAGGGACGAGCAGTACTTC.

This clonotype was recorded a few times. The chain carries TRBV4-1 and TRBJ2-7; TRBD1 aligns across 7 bases. CDR3 size: 13 residues. Germline V lookup: CDR1 MGHRA, CDR2 YSYEKL. J was trimmed by 6 bases and V by 3 bases; bases with no gene match: 5. In DNA, the CDR3 is TGCGCCAGCAGCCAGGGACAGAAACGCGAGCAGTACTTC. It yields the protein CASSQGQKREQYF.

The gene calls are TRBV20-1 and TRBJ2-1, with D unclear. The CDR3 consists of 12 residues. Trimming took 6 bases from V and 6 from J, leaving 12 bases between them. Germline V gene sequence: CDR1 DFQATT, CDR2 SNEGSKA (reference sequence). The CDR3: CSAYTPSNEQFF. In nucleotides, the CDR3 is TGCAGTGCCTATACACCCTCCAATGAGCAGTTCTTC.

This clonotype was seen a few times. The CDR3 nucleotides read TGTGCCAGCAGCCCAGACCAACCGGGACTAGCGGGCCTCTACAATGAGCAGTACTTC. As protein: CASSPDQPGLAGLYNEQYF. V is TRBV3-1 and J is TRBJ2-1; 12 bases align to TRBD2. The J call may be wrong; the DNA end is better matched by TRBJ2-7. Germline V gene data show CDR1 as LGHDT and CDR2 as YNNKEL (reference sequence). The CDR3 covers 19 residues.

The J gene is TRBJ1-3, the V gene TRBV29-1; possibly TRBD1 for D (5 bases). Per the germline V gene, CDR1 is SQVTM and CDR2 is ANQGSEA. Trimming pared 5 bases from V and 6 bases from J, leaving 20 bases between. This CDR3 region has 15 residues. CDR3 bases: TGCAGCGTTTATGGTGGGTCAGGGAATGAAAACACCATATATTTT. Its translation: CSVYGGSGNENTIYF.

The sample holds a few counts of this clonotype. This chain joins TRBV4-1 and TRBJ2-7; 11 bases match TRBD1. The length of the CDR3 is 15 residues. Per the germline V gene, CDR1 is MGHRA and CDR2 is YSYEKL. J was trimmed by 3 bases and V by 5 bases; bases with no gene match: 6. CDR3 sequence (DNA): TGCGCCAGCAGCGTACCGGGACAGGGGGTCTACGAGCAGTACTTC. This sequence encodes CASSVPGQGVYEQYF.

This clonotype was found a few times. V gene TRBV9 combines with J gene TRBJ2-7; TRBD2 might be the D (5 bases). Germline V lookup: CDR1 SGDLS, CDR2 YYNGEE. Trimming removed 0 bases at V and 10 bases at J, with 17 bases between. This CDR3 spans 14 amino acids. The CDR3 region is CASSVEPAPEAQYF. In DNA form, the CDR3 reads TGTGCCAGCAGCGTAGAACCGGCCCCGGAGGCCCAGTACTTC.

This chain links TRBV20-1 with TRBJ2-4; D gene unclear. The CDR3 spans 15 residues. CDR1 DFQATT and CDR2 SNEGSKA come from the germline V gene (reference sequence). V dropped 3 bases and J dropped 1 base, with 13 bases sitting between them. The CDR3 loop is CSASPPGRAKNIQYF. In nucleotides, the CDR3 is TGCAGTGCTAGCCCTCCAGGAAGGGCCAAAAACATTCAGTACTTC.

Details on this clonotype: A read error may be the cause here, since a much bigger clone is one base away. The chain joins TRBV20-1 to TRBJ2-7; 10 nucleotides align to TRBD2. Germline V gives CDR1 DFQATT, CDR2 SNEGSKA (reference sequence). The ends lost 3 bases at V and 12 bases at J; junction bases unmatched: 8. The CDR3 runs to 12 residues. The CDR3 DNA is TGCAGTGCTAGGGACGAGCGGGAGGGGAGGTACTTC. This gives the protein CSARDEREGRYF.

This clonotype has only a few counts. The rearrangement links TRBV20-1 to TRBJ2-4; 14 nucleotides agree with TRBD2. This CDR3 comprises 17 residues. Germline trimming cut 4 bases from V and 3 bases from J; bases unmatched to any gene: 8. CDR1 and CDR2 (germline): DFQATT, SNEGSKA (reference sequence). The CDR3 region has the DNA TGCAGTGCTACTACCCCGACTAGCGGGAGGGACAAAAACATTCAGTACTTC. This translates into CSATTPTSGRDKNIQYF.

This clonotype came up once. The V gene is TRBV5-1, the J gene TRBJ1-1; D is perhaps TRBD1 (5 bases). Germline V lookup: CDR1 SGHRS, CDR2 YFSETQ. This CDR3 is built from 14 residues. Trimming left V 6 bases short and J 1 base short, with 13 bases between. This CDR3 reads CASTREGSNTEAFF. In nucleotides, the CDR3 is TGCGCCAGCACCCGGGAGGGGTCGAACACTGAAGCTTTCTTT.